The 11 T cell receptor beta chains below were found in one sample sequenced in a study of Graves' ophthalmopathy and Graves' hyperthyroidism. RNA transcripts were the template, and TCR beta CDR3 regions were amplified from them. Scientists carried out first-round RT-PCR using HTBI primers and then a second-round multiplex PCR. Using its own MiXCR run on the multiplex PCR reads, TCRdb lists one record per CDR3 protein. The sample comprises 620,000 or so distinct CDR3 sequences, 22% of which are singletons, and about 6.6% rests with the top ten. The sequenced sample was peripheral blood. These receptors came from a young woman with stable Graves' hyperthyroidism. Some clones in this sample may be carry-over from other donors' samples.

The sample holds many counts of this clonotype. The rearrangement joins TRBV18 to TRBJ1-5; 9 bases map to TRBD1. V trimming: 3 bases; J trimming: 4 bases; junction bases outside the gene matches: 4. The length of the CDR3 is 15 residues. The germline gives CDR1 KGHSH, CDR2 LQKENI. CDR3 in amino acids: CASSPGTGLNQPQHF. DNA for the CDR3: TGTGCCAGCTCACCCGGGACAGGGTTAAATCAGCCCCAGCATTTT.

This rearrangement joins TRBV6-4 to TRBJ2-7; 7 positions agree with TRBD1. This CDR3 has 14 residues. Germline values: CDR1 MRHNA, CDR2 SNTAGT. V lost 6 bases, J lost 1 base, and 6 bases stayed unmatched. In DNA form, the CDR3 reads TGTGCCAGCAGGAACAGGGGCCCGTCCTACGAGCAGTACTTC. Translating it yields CASRNRGPSYEQYF.

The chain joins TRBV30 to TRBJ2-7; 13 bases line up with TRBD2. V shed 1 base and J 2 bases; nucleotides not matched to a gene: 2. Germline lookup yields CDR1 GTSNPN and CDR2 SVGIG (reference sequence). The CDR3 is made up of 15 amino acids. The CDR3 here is CAWSAGLAGAYEQYF. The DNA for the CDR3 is TGTGCCTGGAGTGCAGGACTAGCGGGGGCCTACGAGCAGTACTTC.

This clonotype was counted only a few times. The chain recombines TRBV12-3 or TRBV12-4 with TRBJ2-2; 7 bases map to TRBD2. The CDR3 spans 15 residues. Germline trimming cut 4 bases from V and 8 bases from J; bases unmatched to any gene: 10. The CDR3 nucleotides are TGTGCCAGCAGTTCCCAGGGACTATATGCAGGGGAGCTGTTTTTT. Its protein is CASSSQGLYAGELFF.

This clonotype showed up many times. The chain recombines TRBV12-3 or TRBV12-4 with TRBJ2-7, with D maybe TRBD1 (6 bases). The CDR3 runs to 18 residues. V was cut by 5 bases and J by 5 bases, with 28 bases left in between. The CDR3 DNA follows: TGTGCCAGCAGTGAAAACGGCCCGCCGGTGAGGGGGTGGCACGAGCAGTACTTC. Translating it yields CASSENGPPVRGWHEQYF.

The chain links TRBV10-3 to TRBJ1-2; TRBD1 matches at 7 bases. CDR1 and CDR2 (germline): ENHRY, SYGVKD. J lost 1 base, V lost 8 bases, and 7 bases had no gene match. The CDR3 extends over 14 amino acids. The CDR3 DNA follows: TGTGCCATCGGTGCCGGGACAGATAACTATGGCTACACCTTC. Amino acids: CAIGAGTDNYGYTF.

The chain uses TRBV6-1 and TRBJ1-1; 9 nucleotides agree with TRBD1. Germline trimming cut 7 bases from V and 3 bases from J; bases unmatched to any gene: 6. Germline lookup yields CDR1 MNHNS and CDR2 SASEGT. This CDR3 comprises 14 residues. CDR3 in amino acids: CASTEDRGDTEAFF. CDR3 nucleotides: TGTGCCAGCACCGAAGACAGGGGGGACACTGAAGCTTTCTTT.

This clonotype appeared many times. The CDR3 region is CASRLAGAKGELFF. The DNA for the CDR3 is TGTGCCAGCAGGCTGGCGGGGGCGAAAGGGGAGCTGTTTTTT. The rearrangement joins TRBV3-1 to TRBJ2-2; D possibly corresponds to TRBD2 (7 bases). The CDR3 extends over 14 amino acids. Germline CDR1 and CDR2: LGHDT and YNNKEL (reference sequence). V was cut by 6 bases and J by 8 bases, with 16 bases left in between.

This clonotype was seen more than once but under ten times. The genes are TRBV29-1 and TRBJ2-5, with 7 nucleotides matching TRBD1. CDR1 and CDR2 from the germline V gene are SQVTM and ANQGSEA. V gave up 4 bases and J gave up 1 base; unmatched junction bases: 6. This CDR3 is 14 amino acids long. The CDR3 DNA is TGCAGCGTTGCCACGGGACAGTCCCAAGAGACCCAGTACTTC. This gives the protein CSVATGQSQETQYF.

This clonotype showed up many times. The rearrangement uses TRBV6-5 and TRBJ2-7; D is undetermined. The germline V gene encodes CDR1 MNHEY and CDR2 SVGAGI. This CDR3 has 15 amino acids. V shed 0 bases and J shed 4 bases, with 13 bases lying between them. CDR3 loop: CASSYSPGVWYEQYF. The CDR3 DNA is TGTGCCAGCAGTTACTCACCAGGTGTCTGGTACGAGCAGTACTTC.

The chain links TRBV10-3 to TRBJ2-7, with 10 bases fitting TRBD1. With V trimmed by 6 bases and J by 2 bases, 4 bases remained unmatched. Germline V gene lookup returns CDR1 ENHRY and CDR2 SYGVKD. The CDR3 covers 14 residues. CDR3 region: CAIRRDRGPYEQYF. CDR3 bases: TGTGCCATCAGAAGGGACAGGGGCCCCTACGAGCAGTACTTC.